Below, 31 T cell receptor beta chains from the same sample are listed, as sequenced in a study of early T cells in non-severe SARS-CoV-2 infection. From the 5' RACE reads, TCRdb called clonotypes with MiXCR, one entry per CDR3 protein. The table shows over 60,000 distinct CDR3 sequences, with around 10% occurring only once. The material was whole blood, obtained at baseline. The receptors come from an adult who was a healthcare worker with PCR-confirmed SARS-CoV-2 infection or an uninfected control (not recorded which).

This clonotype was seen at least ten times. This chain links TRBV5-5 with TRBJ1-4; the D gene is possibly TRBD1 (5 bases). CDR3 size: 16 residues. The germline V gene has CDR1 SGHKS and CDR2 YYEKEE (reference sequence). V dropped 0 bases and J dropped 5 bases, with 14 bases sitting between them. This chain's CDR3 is CASSLAVGLSNEKLFF. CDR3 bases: TGTGCCAGCAGCTTGGCCGTGGGACTCTCGAATGAAAAACTGTTTTTT.

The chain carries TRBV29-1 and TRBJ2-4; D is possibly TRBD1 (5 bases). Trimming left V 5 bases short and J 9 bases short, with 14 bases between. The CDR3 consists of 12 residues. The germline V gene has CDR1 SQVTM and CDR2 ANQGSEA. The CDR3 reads CSVIDSWGIQYF. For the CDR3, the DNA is TGCAGCGTTATAGACAGCTGGGGCATTCAGTACTTC. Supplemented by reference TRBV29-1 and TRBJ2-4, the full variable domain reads SAVISQKPSRDICQRGTSLTIQCQVDSQVTMMFWYRQQPGQSLTLIATANQGSEATYESGFVIDKFPISRPNLTFSTLTVSNMSPEDSSIYLCSVIDSWGIQYFGAGTRLSVL.

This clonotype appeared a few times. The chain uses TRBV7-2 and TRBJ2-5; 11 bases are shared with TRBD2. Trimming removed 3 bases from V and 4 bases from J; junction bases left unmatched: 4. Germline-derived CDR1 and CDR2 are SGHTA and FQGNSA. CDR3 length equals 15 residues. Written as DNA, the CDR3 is TGTGCCAGCAGCTTGGGACTAGCGGCTTTAGAGACCCAGTACTTC. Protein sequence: CASSLGLAALETQYF.

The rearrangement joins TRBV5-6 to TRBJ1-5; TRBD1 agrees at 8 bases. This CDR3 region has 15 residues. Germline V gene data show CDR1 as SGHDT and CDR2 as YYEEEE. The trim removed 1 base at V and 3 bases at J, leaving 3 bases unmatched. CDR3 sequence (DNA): TGTGCCAGCAGCTTGACAGGGGGGCCCAATCAGCCCCAGCATTTT. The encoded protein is CASSLTGGPNQPQHF.

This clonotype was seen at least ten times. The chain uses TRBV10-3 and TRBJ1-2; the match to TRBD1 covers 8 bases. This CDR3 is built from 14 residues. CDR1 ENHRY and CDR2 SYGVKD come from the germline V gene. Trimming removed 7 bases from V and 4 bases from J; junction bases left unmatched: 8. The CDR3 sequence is CAINGQGGGYGYTF. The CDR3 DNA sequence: TGTGCCATCAACGGACAGGGCGGCGGCTATGGCTACACCTTC.

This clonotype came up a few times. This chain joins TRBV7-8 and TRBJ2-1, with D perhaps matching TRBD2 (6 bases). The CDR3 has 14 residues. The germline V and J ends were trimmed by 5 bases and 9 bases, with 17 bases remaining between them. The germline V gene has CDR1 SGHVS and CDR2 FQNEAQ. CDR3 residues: CASSIRDSKSEQFF. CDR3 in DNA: TGTGCCAGCAGCATTCGGGACTCCAAAAGTGAGCAGTTCTTC.

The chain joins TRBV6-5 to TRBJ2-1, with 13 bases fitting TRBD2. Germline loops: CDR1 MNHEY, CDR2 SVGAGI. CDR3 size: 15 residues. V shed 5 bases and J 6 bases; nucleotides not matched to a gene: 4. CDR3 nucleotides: TGTGCCAGCAGTAGACTAGCGGGGGGTTTCAATGAGCAGTTCTTC. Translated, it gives CASSRLAGGFNEQFF.

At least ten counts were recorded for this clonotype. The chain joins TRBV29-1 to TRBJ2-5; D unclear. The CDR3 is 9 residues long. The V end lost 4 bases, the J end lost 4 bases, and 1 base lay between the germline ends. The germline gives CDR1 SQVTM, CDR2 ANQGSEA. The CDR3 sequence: CSVGETQYF. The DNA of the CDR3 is TGCAGCGTTGGAGAGACCCAGTACTTC.

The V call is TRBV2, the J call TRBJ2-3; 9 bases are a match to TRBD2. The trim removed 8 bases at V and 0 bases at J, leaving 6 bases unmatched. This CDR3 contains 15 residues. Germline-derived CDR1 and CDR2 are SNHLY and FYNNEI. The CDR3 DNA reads TGTGCCAGCCGCCGCGGGAGGGCTAGCACAGATACGCAGTATTTT. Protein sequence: CASRRGRASTDTQYF.

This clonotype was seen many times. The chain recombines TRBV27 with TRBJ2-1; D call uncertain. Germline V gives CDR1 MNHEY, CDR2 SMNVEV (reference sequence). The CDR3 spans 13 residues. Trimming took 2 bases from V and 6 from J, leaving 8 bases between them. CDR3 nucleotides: TGTGCCAGCAGTTTACGCCCGGGCAATGAGCAGTTCTTC. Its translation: CASSLRPGNEQFF.

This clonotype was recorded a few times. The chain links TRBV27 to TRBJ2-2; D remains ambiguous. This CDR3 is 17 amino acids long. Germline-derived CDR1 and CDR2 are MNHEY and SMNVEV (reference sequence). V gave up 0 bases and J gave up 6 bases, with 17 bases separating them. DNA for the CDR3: TGTGCCAGCAGTTTATCGCCAGCTATCCCCCCCTCCGGGGAGCTGTTTTTT. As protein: CASSLSPAIPPSGELFF.

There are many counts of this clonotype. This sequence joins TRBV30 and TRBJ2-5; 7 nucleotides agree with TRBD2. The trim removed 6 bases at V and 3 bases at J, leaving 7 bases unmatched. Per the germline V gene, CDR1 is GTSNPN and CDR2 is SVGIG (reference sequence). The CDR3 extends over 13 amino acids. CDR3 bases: TGTGCCTGCCGACGAGCGGGGAAAGAGACCCAGTACTTC. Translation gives CACRRAGKETQYF.

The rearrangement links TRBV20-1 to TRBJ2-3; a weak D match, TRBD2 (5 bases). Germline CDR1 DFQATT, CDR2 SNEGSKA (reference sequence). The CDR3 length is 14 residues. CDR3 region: CRARRPDRTDTQYF. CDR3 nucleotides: TGCAGGGCTCGGAGGCCTGACCGCACAGATACGCAGTATTTT.

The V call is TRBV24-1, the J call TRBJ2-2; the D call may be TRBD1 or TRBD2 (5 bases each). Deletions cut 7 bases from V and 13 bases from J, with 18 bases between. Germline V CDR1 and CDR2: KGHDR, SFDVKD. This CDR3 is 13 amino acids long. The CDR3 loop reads CATRGTDGGTLFF. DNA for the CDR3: TGTGCCACCAGGGGGACGGATGGAGGCACGCTGTTTTTT.

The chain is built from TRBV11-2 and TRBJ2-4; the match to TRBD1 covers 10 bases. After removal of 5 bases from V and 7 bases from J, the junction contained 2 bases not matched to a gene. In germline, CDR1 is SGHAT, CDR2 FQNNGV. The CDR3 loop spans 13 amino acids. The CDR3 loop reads CASSVGQGNIQYF. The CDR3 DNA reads TGTGCCAGCAGCGTGGGACAGGGGAACATTCAGTACTTC.

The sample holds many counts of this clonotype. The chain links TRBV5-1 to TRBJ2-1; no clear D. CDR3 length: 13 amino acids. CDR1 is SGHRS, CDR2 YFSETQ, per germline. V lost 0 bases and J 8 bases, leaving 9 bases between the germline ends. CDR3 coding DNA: TGCGCCAGCAGCTTGGGACTCCTCGATGAGCAGTTCTTC. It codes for CASSLGLLDEQFF.

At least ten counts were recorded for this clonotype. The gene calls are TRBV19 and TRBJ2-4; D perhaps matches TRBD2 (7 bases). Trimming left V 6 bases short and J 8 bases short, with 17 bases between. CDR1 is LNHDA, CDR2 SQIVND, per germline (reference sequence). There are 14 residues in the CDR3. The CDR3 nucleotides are TGTGCCAGTAGATACGCCGGGGGGCCGGACATTCAGTACTTC. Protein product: CASRYAGGPDIQYF.

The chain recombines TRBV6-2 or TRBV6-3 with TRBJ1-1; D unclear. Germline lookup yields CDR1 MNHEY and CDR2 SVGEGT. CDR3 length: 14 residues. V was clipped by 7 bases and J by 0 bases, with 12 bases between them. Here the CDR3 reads CASTDHGVNTEAFF. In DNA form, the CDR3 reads TGTGCCAGCACCGATCACGGGGTGAACACTGAAGCTTTCTTT.

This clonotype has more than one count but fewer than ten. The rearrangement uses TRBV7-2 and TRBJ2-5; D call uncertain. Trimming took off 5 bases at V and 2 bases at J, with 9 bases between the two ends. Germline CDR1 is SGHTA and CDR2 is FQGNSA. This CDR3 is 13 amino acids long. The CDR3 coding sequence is TGTGCCAGCAGCCGACGGTTACAAGAGACCCAGTACTTC. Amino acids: CASSRRLQETQYF. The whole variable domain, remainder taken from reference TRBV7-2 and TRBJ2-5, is GAGVSQSPSNKVTEKGKDVELRCDPISGHTALYWYRQSLGQGLEFLIYFQGNSAPDKSGLPSDRFSAERTGGSVSTLTIQRTQQEDSAVYLCASSRRLQETQYFGPGTRLLVL.

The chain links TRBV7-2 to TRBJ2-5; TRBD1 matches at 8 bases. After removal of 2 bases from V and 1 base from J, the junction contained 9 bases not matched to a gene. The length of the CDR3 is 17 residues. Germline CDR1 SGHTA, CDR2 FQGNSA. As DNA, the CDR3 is TGTGCCAGCAGCTTATCCCCAACAGGGGGGCCCCAAGAGACCCAGTACTTC. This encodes CASSLSPTGGPQETQYF. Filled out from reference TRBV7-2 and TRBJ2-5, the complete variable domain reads GAGVSQSPSNKVTEKGKDVELRCDPISGHTALYWYRQSLGQGLEFLIYFQGNSAPDKSGLPSDRFSAERTGGSVSTLTIQRTQQEDSAVYLCASSLSPTGGPQETQYFGPGTRLLVL.

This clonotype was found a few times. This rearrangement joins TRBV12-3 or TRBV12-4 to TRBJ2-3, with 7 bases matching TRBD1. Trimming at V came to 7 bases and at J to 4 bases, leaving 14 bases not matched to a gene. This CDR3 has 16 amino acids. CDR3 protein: CASTTLTTGRSDTQYF. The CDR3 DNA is TGTGCCAGCACCACACTAACGACAGGGCGGTCAGATACGCAGTATTTT.

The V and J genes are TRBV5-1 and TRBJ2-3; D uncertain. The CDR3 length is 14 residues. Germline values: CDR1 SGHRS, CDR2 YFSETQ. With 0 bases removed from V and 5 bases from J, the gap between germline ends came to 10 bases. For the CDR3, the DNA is TGCGCCAGCAGCTTGGGGCGGTCCGGAGATACGCAGTATTTT. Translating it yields CASSLGRSGDTQYF.

The CDR3 DNA sequence: TGTGCCAGCAGTGAAACTCGCGGGGTCGATCGCGAGCAGTACTTC. Translating gives CASSETRGVDREQYF. The rearrangement uses TRBV2 and TRBJ2-7; maybe TRBD2 (6 bases). The CDR3 loop spans 15 amino acids. The germline CDR1 and CDR2 sequences are SNHLY and FYNNEI. Trimming removed 2 bases at V and 6 bases at J, with 17 bases between.

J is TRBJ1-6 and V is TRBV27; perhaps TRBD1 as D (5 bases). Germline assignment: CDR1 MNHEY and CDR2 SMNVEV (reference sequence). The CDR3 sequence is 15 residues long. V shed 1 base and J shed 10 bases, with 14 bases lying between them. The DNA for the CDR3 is TGTGCCAGCAGTTTATTGGGCCAGGGCGGCTCACCCCTCCACTTT. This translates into CASSLLGQGGSPLHF.

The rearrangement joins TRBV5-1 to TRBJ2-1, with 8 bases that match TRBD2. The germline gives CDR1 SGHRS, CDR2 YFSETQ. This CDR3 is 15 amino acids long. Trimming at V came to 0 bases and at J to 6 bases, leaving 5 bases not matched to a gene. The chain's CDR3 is CASSLGGGPSNEQFF. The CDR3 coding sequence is TGCGCCAGCAGCTTGGGCGGGGGGCCCTCCAATGAGCAGTTCTTC.

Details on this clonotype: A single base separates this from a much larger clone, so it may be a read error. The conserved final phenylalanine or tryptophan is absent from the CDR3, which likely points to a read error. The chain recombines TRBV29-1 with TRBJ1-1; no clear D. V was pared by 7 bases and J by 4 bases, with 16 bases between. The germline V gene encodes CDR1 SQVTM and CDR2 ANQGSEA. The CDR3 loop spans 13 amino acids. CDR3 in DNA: TGCAGCGCCACGACTTCTAGTATCACTGAAGCTTTCTTG. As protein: CSATTSSITEAFL.

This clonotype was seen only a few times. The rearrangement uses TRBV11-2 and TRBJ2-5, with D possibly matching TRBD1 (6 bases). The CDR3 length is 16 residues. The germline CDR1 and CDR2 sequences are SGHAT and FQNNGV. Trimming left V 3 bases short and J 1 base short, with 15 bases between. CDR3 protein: CASSLTLDRIQETQYF. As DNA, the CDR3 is TGTGCCAGCAGCTTGACCCTGGACAGAATCCAAGAGACCCAGTACTTC.

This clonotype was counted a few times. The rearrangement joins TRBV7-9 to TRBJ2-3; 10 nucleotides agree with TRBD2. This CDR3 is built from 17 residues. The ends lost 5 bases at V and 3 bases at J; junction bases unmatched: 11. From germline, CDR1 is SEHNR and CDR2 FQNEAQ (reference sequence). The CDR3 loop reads CASSPLLAGSQTDTQYF. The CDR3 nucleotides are TGTGCCAGCAGCCCCCTACTAGCGGGGTCGCAAACAGATACGCAGTATTTT.

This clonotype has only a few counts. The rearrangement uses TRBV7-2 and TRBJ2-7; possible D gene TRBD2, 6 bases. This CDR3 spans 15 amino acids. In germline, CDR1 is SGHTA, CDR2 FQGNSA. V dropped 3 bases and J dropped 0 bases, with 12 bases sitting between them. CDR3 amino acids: CASSLRGTSSYEQYF. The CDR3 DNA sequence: TGTGCCAGCAGCTTGCGGGGTACTAGCTCCTACGAGCAGTACTTC.

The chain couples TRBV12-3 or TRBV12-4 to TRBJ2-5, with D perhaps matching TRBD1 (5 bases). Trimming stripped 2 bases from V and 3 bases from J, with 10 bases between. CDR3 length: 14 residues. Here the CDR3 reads CASSLLGRKETQYF. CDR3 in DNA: TGTGCCAGCAGTTTACTGGGGCGCAAAGAGACCCAGTACTTC.

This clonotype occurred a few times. In DNA form, the CDR3 reads TGTGCCAGCAGTGAATACCTGCTGGATGGGGAGCTGTTTTTT. Its translation: CASSEYLLDGELFF. J is TRBJ2-2 and V is TRBV25-1; D unresolved. Trimming pared 0 bases from V and 8 bases from J, leaving 10 bases between. The germline V gene encodes CDR1 MGHDK and CDR2 SYGVNS. The CDR3 extends over 14 amino acids.